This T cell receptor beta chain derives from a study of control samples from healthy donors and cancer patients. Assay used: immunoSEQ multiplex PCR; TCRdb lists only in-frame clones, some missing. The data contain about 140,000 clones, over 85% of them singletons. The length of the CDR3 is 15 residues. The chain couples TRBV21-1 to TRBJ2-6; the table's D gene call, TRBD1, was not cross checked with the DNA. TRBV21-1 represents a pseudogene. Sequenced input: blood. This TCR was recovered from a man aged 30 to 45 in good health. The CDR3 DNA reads TGTGCCAGCATATTGACAGGGACCGGGGCCAACGTCCTGACTTTC. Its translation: CASILTGTGANVLTF.